This T cell receptor beta chain was captured in a study of T cell responses to AZD1222 COVID-19 vaccine (TCRdb year 2021). In terms of the full investigation: A total of just over 230 trial participants underwent TCR sequencing, of whom some 200 had received two doses of AZD1222 and about 25 had received two doses of the MenACWY control vaccine. Trial participants were enrolled by age into subgroups of 18-55, 56-69 and 70-plus years, and around 150, 28 and 57 TCR-sequenced participants, respectively, were included in these subgroups.

CDR3 length: 14 amino acids, cysteine to phenylalanine. Of the read, only the CDR3 DNA is kept; its 42 bases are in frame from base 1. The germline ends are 15 bases apart after V is trimmed by 5 bases and J by 5 bases. CDR1 and CDR2, looked up from the germline V gene (reference sequence), are SGHAT and FQDESV. The full study reports these points: Because no samples from the day 14 peak response were available, repertoires could be characterized only after the peak T cell response. In the small 56-69-year group, the increase in depth fell short of significance, most likely because of low power. Epitopes outside the regions mutated in the B.1.351 and B.1.1.7 variants were reportedly recognized by nearly half of the unique spike-specific TCRs. The whole spike protein was spanned by vaccine-associated CD4 TCRs, and dominant responses were seen in regions 160-218 and 743-854. Spike-specific TCR breadth and depth rose significantly after two AZD1222 doses compared with day 0 and with MenACWY recipients. Conclusions about previously exposed vaccinees are limited, since just five or six AZD1222 recipients were seropositive for SARS-CoV-2 at baseline. Participants were mostly white British and included more females than males, and it was suggested by the authors that clonal diversity may have been underestimated.

According to the study, the label for this sample's time point signals: baseline before first vaccination. The sample's treatment or condition label, decoded: meningococcal conjugate vaccine given as trial control. Vaccinee samples came from UK trials COV001 and COV002, including a single-blind randomized controlled phase 2/3 trial of AZD1222 (ChAdOx1 nCoV-19) in healthy adults. For TCRbeta chain sequencing, PBMC samples were collected from trial participants at day 0 and at day 28 after the second dose. As to this clone: Its specific antigen is unknown. The input lacks base qualities; no much larger clone sits a single base away.

The CDR3 regions of human TCRbeta chains were subjected to immunosequencing. In the authors' own workflow: TCRs in the repertoires were matched against a reference library of SARS-CoV-2-specific TCRs that had been generated with the MIRA antigen-specificity platform. Breadth was defined as the fraction of unique TCRs that were SARS-CoV-2-associated, and depth was defined as the fraction of total T cells that were SARS-CoV-2-associated. Using the MIRA data, each spike-specific TCR was mapped to the spike region that the TCR reacts to and placed in a CD4 or CD8 class. Log10-transformed breadth and depth values were compared by one-way ANOVA with Sidak's multiple comparisons tests. TCRdb took this table from immuneACCESS and kept in-frame rearrangements with V and J called. Such tables lack part of the clones; where checked against another copy, unresolved V genes explain under half of the gap, and the rest is unexplained. V and J calls and clone size are those listed in that table; D and trimming were worked out from the DNA. The sample has over 70,000 clones on record, approximately 86% of them singletons. The ten largest account for about 9.3% of the sample.

This chain joins TRBV11-1 to TRBJ1-2, and the D gene may be TRBD1, 6 bases matching. Sequenced here: peripheral blood, sampled on day 0 of MenACWY control vaccination. This clonotype originated in an adult in good health. The CDR3 region has the sequence CASSPFQGRYGYTF. The DNA sequence is given as TGTGCCAGCAGCCCATTTCAGGGGCGGTATGGCTACACCTTC.